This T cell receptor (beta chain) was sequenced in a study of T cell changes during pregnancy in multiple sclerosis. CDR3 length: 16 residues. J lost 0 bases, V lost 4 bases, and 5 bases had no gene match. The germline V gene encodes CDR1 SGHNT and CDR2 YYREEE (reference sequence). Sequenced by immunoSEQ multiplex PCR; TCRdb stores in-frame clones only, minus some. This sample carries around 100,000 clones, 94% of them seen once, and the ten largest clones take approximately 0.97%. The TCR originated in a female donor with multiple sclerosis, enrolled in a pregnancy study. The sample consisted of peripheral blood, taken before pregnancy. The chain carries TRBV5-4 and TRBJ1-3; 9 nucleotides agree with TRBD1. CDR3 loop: CASSSTGGYSGNTIYF. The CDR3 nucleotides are TGTGCCAGCAGCAGTACAGGGGGCTACTCTGGAAACACCATATATTTT.